Sequencing of this T cell receptor beta chain was carried out in a study of CD8 T cell repertoires and HIV-1 epitope variants. Study at large: Each of Twenty-five Gag and Nef epitope peptides stimulated a separate culture. Control wells had CMV/EBV/flu peptides, negative Ebola AY9, or no peptide. An uncultured baseline aliquot held 1M T cells.

The V gene end was trimmed by 5 bases and the J gene end by 5 bases; junction bases not matched to a gene: 4. Germline CDR1 is SGHNT and CDR2 is YENEEA. CDR3 length: 13 amino acids. Comment on this clone: Its antigen is currently unknown.

Sequencing of TCR beta CDR3 used immunoSEQ survey depth. Measured with immunoSEQ multiplex PCR; TCRdb has only the in-frame clones, and not every one. The sample holds about 5,600 clones, 50% to 75% seen once. The chain has TRBV11-3 and TRBJ2-5; 8 nucleotides match TRBD2. Material for sequencing was cultured CD8+ T cells derived from PBMCs. The TCR comes from a male donor with HIV. The CDR3 loop reads CASSPGGDETQYF. Written as DNA, the CDR3 is TGTGCCAGCAGCCCGGGGGGGGACGAGACCCAGTACTTC.